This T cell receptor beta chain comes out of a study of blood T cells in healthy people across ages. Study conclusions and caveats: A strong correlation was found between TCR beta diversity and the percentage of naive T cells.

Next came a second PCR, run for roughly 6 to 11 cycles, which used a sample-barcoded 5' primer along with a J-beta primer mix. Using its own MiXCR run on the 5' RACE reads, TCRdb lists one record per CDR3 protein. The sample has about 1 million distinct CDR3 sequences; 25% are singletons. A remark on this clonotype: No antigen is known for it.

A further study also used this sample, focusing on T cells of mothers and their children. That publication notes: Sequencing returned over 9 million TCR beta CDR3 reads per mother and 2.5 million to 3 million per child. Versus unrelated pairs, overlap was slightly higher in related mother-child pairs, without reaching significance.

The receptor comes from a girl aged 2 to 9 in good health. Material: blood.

The CDR3 sequence: CASSPMRGGYTDTQYF. The CDR3 nucleotides read TGTGCCAGCAGTCCTATGCGGGGGGGATACACAGATACGCAGTATTTT. This chain joins TRBV12-3 or TRBV12-4 and TRBJ2-3; 9 nucleotides match TRBD2. The ends lost 5 bases at V and 2 bases at J; junction bases unmatched: 8. The CDR3 is 16 amino acids.